This TCR beta chain was identified in a study of blood T cell repertoires in COVID-19. In its sample, this clone was seen once. The data were produced by immunoSEQ multiplex PCR, yet TCRdb's version contains in-frame clones alone and is incomplete. There are about 130,000 clones in the sample; approximately 83% occur only once, and around 19% lies in the top ten. The CDR3 totals 16 residues. The junction had 14 bases not matched to a gene; V was cut back by 4 bases and J by 7 bases. Germline-derived CDR1 and CDR2 are MGHRA and YSYEKL. The sequencing input was peripheral blood. V usage is TRBV4-1 and J usage is TRBJ2-7; 9 nucleotides align to TRBD1. The origin of this receptor is a woman aged 45-65 years who had recovered from COVID-19. CDR3 loop: CASSRTPGDREGEQYF. Written as DNA, the CDR3 is TGCGCCAGCAGCCGCACACCCGGGGACAGGGAAGGAGAGCAGTACTTC.